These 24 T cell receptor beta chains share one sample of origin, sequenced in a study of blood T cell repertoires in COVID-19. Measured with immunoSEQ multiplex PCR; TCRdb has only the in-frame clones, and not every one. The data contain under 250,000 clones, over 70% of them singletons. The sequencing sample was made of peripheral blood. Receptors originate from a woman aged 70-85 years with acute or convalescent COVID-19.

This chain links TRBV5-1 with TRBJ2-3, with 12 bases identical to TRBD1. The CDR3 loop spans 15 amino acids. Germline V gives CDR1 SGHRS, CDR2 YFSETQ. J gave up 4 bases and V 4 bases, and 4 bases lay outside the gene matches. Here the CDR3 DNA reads TGCGCCAGCAGCCCGGGACAGGGGGCCGCAGATACGCAGTATTTT. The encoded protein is CASSPGQGAADTQYF.

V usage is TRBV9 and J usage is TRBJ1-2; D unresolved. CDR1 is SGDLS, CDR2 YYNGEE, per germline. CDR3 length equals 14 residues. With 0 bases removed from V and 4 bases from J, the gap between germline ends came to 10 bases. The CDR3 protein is CASSVGAVSYGYTF. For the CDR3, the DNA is TGTGCCAGCAGCGTAGGGGCAGTGAGCTATGGCTACACCTTC. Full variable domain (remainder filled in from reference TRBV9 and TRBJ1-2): DSGVTQTPKHLITATGQRVTLRCSPRSGDLSVYWYQQSLDQGLQFLIQYYNGEERAKGNILERFSAQQFPDLHSELNLSSLELGDSALYFCASSVGAVSYGYTFGSGTRLTVV.

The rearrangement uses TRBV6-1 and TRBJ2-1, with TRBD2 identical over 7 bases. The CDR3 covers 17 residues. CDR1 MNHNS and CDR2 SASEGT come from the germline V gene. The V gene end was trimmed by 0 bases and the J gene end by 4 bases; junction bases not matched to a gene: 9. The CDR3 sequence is CASSEARLALPYNEQFF. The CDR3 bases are TGTGCCAGCAGTGAAGCGCGACTAGCCCTCCCTTACAATGAGCAGTTCTTC.

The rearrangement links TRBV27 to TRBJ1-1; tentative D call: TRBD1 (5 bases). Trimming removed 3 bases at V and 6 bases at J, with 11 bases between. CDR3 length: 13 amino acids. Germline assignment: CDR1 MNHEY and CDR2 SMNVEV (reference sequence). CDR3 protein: CASSFVRAAEAFF. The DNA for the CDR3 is TGTGCCAGCAGTTTCGTCAGGGCAGCTGAAGCTTTCTTT.

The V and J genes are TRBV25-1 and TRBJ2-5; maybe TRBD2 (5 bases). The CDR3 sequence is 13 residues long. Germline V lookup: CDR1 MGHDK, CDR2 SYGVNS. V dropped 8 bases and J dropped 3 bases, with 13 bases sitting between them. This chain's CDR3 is CASDGGGKETQYF. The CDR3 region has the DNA TGTGCCAGCGACGGCGGAGGAAAAGAGACCCAGTACTTC.

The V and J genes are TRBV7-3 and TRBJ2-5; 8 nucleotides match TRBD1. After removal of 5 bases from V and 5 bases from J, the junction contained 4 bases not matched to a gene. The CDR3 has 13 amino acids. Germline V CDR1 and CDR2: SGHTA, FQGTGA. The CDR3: CASSIRQGETQYF. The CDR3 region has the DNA TGTGCCAGCAGCATCCGACAGGGGGAGACCCAGTACTTC.

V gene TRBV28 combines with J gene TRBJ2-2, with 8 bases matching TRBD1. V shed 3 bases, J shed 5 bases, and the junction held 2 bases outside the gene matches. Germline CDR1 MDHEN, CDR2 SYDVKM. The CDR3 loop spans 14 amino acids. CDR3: CASSFNRGTGELFF. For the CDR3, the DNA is TGTGCCAGCAGTTTTAACAGGGGGACCGGGGAGCTGTTTTTT.

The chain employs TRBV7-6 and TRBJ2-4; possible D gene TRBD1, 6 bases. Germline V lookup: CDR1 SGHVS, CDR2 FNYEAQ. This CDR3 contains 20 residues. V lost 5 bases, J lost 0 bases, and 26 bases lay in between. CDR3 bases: TGTGCCAGCAGCCCCTCAGGGGTCTTCGATAGGGGAATAGCCAAAAACATTCAGTACTTC. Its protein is CASSPSGVFDRGIAKNIQYF.

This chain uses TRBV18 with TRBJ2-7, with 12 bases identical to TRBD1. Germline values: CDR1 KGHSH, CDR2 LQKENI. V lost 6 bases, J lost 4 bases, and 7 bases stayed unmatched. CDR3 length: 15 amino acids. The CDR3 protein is CASSGQGATVYEQYF. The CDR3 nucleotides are TGTGCCAGCTCGGGACAGGGGGCGACGGTATACGAGCAGTACTTC.

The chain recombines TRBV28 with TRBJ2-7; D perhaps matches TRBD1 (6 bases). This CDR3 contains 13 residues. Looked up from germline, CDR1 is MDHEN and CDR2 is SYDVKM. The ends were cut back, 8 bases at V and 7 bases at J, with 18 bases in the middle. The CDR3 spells CASSSGALFEQYF. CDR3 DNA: TGTGCCAGCTCCTCAGGGGCACTTTTTGAGCAGTACTTC.

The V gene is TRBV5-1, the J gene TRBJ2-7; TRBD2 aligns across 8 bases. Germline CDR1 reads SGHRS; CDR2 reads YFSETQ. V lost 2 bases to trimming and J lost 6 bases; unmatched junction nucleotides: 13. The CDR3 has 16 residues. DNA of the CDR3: TGCGCCAGCAGCTTCATAGGTGCAGCGGGAGCTCCCGAGCAGTACTTC. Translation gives CASSFIGAAGAPEQYF.

CDR3 region: CASSRTGSYEQYF. The CDR3 bases are TGTGCCAGTAGTCGAACAGGGTCCTACGAGCAGTACTTC. V is TRBV19 and J is TRBJ2-7, with D perhaps matching TRBD1 (6 bases). Germline assignment: CDR1 LNHDA and CDR2 SQIVND (reference sequence). Trimming removed 5 bases at V and 1 base at J, with 9 bases between. The CDR3 spans 13 residues.

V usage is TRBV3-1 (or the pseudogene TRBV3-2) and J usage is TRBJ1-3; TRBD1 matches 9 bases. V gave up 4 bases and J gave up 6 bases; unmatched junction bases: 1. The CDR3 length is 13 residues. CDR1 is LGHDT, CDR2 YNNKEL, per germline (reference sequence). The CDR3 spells CASSRDRANTIYF. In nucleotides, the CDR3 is TGTGCCAGCAGCCGGGACAGGGCAAACACCATATATTTT.

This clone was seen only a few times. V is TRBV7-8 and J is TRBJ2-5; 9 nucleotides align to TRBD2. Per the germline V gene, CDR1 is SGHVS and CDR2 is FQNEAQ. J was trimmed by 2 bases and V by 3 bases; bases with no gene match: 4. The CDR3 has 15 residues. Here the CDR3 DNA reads TGTGCCAGCAGCTTGACTAGCGGAGGACAAGAGACCCAGTACTTC. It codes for CASSLTSGGQETQYF.

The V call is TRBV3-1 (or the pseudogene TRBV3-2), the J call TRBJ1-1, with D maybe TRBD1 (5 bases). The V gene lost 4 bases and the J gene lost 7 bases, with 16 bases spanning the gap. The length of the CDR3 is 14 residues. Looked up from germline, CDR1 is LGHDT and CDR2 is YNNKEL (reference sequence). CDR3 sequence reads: CASSPDIRYSEAFF. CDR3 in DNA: TGTGCCAGCAGCCCGGACATCCGCTACAGTGAAGCTTTCTTT.

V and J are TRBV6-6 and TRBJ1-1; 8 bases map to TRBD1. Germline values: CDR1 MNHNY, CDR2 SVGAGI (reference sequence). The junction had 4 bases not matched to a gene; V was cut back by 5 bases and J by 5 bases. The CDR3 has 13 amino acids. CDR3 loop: CASSGQGRTEAFF. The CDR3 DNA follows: TGTGCCAGCAGTGGACAGGGTAGGACTGAAGCTTTCTTT.

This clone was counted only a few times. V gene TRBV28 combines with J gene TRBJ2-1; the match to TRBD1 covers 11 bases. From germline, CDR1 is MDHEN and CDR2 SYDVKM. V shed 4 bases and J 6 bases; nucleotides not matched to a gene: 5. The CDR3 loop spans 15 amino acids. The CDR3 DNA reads TGTGCCAGCAGTTCACCGGGACAGGGGGGCAATGAGCAGTTCTTC. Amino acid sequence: CASSSPGQGGNEQFF. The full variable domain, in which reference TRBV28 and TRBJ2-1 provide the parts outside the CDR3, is DVKVTQSSRYLVKRTGEKVFLECVQDMDHENMFWYRQDPGLGLRLIYFSYDVKMKEKGDIPEGYSVSREKKERFSLILESASTNQTSMYLCASSSPGQGGNEQFFGPGTRLTVL.

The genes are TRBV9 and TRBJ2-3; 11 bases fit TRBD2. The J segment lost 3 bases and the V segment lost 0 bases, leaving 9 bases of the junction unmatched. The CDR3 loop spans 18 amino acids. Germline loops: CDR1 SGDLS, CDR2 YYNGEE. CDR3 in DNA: TGTGCCAGCAGCGTAGGGTTAGCGGGAGGGCTGATGACAGATACGCAGTATTTT. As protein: CASSVGLAGGLMTDTQYF.

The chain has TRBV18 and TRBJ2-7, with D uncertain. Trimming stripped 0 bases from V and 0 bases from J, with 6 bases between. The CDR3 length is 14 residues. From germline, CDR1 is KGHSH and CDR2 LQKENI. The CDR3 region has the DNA TGTGCCAGCTCACCACCGTCGAGCTCCTACGAGCAGTACTTC. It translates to CASSPPSSSYEQYF.

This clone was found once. DNA of the CDR3: TGTGCCAGCACAGCGTCGGGCACCGGGGAGCTGTTTTTT. Its protein product is CASTASGTGELFF. V is TRBV2 and J is TRBJ2-2; D is unclear. V dropped 7 bases and J dropped 4 bases, with 10 bases sitting between them. The CDR3 contains 13 residues. The germline CDR1 and CDR2 sequences are SNHLY and FYNNEI.

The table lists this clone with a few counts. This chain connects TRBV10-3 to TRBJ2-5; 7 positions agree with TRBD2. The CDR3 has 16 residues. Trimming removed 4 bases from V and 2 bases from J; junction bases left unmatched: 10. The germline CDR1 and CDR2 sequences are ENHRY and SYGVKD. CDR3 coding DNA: TGTGCCATCAGTGGCTGGGGGGGAGACCGTCAAGAGACCCAGTACTTC. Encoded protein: CAISGWGGDRQETQYF.

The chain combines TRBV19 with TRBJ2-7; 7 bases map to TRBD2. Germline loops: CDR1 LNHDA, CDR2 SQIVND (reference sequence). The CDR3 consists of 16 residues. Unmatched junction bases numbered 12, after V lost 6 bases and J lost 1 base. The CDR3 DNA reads TGTGCCAGTAGCAGGGAGGGCCTTTCCCCTTCCTACGAGCAGTACTTC. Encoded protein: CASSREGLSPSYEQYF.

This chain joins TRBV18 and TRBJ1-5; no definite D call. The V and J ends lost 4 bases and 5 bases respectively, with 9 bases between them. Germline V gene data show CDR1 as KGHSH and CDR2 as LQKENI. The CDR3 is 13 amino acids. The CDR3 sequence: CASSLETDQPQHF. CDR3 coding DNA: TGTGCCAGCTCACTTGAAACAGATCAGCCCCAGCATTTT.

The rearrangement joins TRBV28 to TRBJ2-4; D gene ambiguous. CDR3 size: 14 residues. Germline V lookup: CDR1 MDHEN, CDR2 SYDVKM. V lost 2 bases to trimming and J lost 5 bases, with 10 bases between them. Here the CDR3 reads CASSLPPQENIQYF. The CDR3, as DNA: TGTGCCAGCAGTTTACCCCCCCAGGAAAACATTCAGTACTTC.